The 29 T cell receptor beta chains below were found in one sample sequenced in a study of cytomegalovirus exposure and HLA in healthy donors. TCRdb keeps only in-frame clones here, not all; method: immunoSEQ multiplex PCR. The table lists 150,000 to 200,000 clones, approximately 89% of them singletons, with approximately 2.4% in the top ten. Specimen: PBMCs. These receptors all come from a man aged 18 to 35 in good health and CMV-seropositive.

The V gene is TRBV18, the J gene TRBJ2-7; perhaps TRBD1 as D (5 bases). Trimming shortened V by 2 bases and J by 5 bases, and 10 bases separated the two germline ends. Germline V gene sequence: CDR1 KGHSH, CDR2 LQKENI. This CDR3 has 13 amino acids. In DNA form, the CDR3 reads TGTGCCAGCTCACCAAGGCAGGGAAACGAGCAGTACTTC. Translation gives CASSPRQGNEQYF.

The chain is built from TRBV6-6 and TRBJ2-2, with TRBD1 identical over 10 bases. Germline V lookup: CDR1 MNHNY, CDR2 SVGAGI (reference sequence). Losses at the gene ends were 6 bases for V and 6 bases for J; bases not matched to a gene: 4. This CDR3 region has 14 residues. CDR3 bases: TGTGCCAGCAGGGGGACAGGGGAGGCCGGGGAGCTGTTTTTT. It codes for CASRGTGEAGELFF.

This rearrangement joins TRBV9 to TRBJ1-4; D is uncertain. The germline V gene encodes CDR1 SGDLS and CDR2 YYNGEE. Trimming took 4 bases from V and 4 from J, leaving 14 bases between them. The length of the CDR3 is 15 residues. The CDR3 loop is CASSPQAGYNEKLFF. CDR3 nucleotide sequence: TGTGCCAGCAGCCCCCAGGCAGGTTATAATGAAAAACTGTTTTTT.

The chain joins TRBV7-8 to TRBJ1-5, with 10 bases aligning to TRBD1. Germline CDR1 SGHVS, CDR2 FQNEAQ. V lost 5 bases to trimming and J lost 7 bases; unmatched junction nucleotides: 8. The CDR3 has 15 residues. The CDR3 DNA follows: TGTGCCAGCAGCGGTGGGACAGGGGATTTCCAGCCCCAGCATTTT. As protein: CASSGGTGDFQPQHF.

This chain links TRBV28 with TRBJ1-5, with TRBD1 matching over 8 bases. The CDR3 length is 14 residues. V lost 5 bases, J lost 7 bases, and 7 bases stayed unmatched. Germline V gene lookup returns CDR1 MDHEN and CDR2 SYDVKM. CDR3 in DNA: TGTGCCAGCAGTGCAACAGGGGGTCGACAGCCCCAGCATTTT. This codes for CASSATGGRQPQHF.

The V gene is TRBV5-1, the J gene TRBJ2-1; D unclear. Deletions cut 5 bases from V and 3 bases from J, with 9 bases between. CDR3 length: 13 amino acids. Germline-derived CDR1 and CDR2 are SGHRS and YFSETQ. In DNA, the CDR3 is TGCGCCAGCAGTCCCCAGGTCTACAATGAGCAGTTCTTC. It codes for CASSPQVYNEQFF.

The chain has TRBV10-3 and TRBJ1-3, with D hard to call. The ends were cut back, 8 bases at V and 0 bases at J, with 8 bases in the middle. Germline V gene data show CDR1 as ENHRY and CDR2 as SYGVKD. CDR3 size: 13 residues. The CDR3 region has the DNA TGTGCCATCGAGAGCGGCTCTGGAAACACCATATATTTT. Its protein product is CAIESGSGNTIYF.

The table lists this clone with a few counts. This chain links TRBV7-9 with TRBJ1-1; D remains unclear. V shed 4 bases and J shed 7 bases, with 10 bases lying between them. CDR1 is SEHNR, CDR2 FQNEAQ, per germline (reference sequence). The CDR3 consists of 12 residues. CDR3 nucleotide sequence: TGTGCCAGCAGCTCCCCCTTCTTTGAAGCTTTCTTT. Amino acid sequence: CASSSPFFEAFF. Drawing the rest from reference TRBV7-9 and TRBJ1-1, the complete variable domain is DTGVSQNPRHKITKRGQNVTFRCDPISEHNRLYWYRQTLGQGPEFLTYFQNEAQLEKSRLLSDRFSAERPKGSFSTLEIQRTEQGDSAMYLCASSSPFFEAFFGQGTRLTVV.

A word on this clone: Other nucleotide sequences in the sample specify the same CDR3. This rearrangement joins TRBV6-5 to TRBJ1-1, with D maybe TRBD1 (6 bases). Germline V lookup: CDR1 MNHEY, CDR2 SVGAGI. CDR3 length: 13 amino acids. Trimming cost V 0 bases and J 5 bases, with 7 bases left between them. In DNA form, the CDR3 reads TGTGCCAGCAGTTACTCTAGGGGGACTGAAGCTTTCTTT. Its translation: CASSYSRGTEAFF.

The V call is TRBV5-8, the J call TRBJ1-5; 7 nucleotides agree with TRBD1. The length of the CDR3 is 14 residues. The germline V gene encodes CDR1 SGHTS and CDR2 YDEGEE. With 7 bases clipped from V and 8 bases from J, the junction kept 12 bases outside the gene matches. CDR3 protein: CASSGQSLIEPQHF. The CDR3, as DNA: TGTGCCAGCTCGGGACAGTCTCTAATCGAGCCCCAGCATTTT.

The CDR3 here is CASSSTLPGLGGTGELFF. CDR3 in DNA: TGTGCCAGCAGTTCTACTCTACCGGGACTAGGAGGGACCGGGGAGCTGTTTTTT. This rearrangement joins TRBV28 to TRBJ2-2; 8 bases map to TRBD2. Germline V CDR1 and CDR2: MDHEN, SYDVKM. There are 18 residues in the CDR3. Unmatched junction bases numbered 15, after V lost 4 bases and J lost 5 bases.

The V call is TRBV7-8, the J call TRBJ2-2; maybe TRBD2 (5 bases). The CDR3 length is 16 residues. V lost 1 base to trimming and J lost 4 bases, with 13 bases between them. Germline-derived CDR1 and CDR2 are SGHVS and FQNEAQ. The CDR3 sequence: CASSLDGVRVTGELFF. The CDR3 nucleotides read TGTGCCAGCAGCTTAGACGGGGTCCGGGTCACCGGGGAGCTGTTTTTT.

The chain has TRBV7-9 and TRBJ2-7; TRBD2 agrees at 8 bases. In germline, CDR1 is SEHNR, CDR2 FQNEAQ (reference sequence). The CDR3 consists of 13 residues. The trim removed 4 bases at V and 2 bases at J, leaving 1 base unmatched. CDR3 coding DNA: TGTGCCAGCAGCTCACTAGCGGCCTACGAGCAGTACTTC. Protein product: CASSSLAAYEQYF.

In nucleotides, the CDR3 is TGTGCCAGCAGCCGGGACAGCTCTGGAAACACCATATATTTT. Amino acid sequence: CASSRDSSGNTIYF. This chain links TRBV5-6 with TRBJ1-3, with TRBD1 identical over 7 bases. Per the germline V gene, CDR1 is SGHDT and CDR2 is YYEEEE. This CDR3 spans 14 amino acids. J was trimmed by 0 bases and V by 4 bases; bases with no gene match: 1.

The genes are TRBV6-1 and TRBJ1-1; no reliable D call. CDR3 length: 15 amino acids. V lost 1 base and J lost 3, with 12 bases in between. Per the germline V gene, CDR1 is MNHNS and CDR2 is SASEGT. Written as DNA, the CDR3 is TGTGCCAGCAGTGAAGGGCCAGGAAGAGACACTGAAGCTTTCTTT. Translation gives CASSEGPGRDTEAFF.

In DNA form, the CDR3 reads TGCGCCAGCAGCCAAGTACTAGCGGCGACCTACGAGCAGTACTTC. Its translation is CASSQVLAATYEQYF. The genes are TRBV4-1 and TRBJ2-7; 8 bases are shared with TRBD2. The V gene's germline CDR1 is MGHRA and CDR2 YSYEKL. The V and J ends lost 1 base and 2 bases, in that order; junction bases with no gene match: 4. The CDR3 runs to 15 residues.

A remark on this clone: Within the sample, other DNA sequences also encode this same CDR3. V and J are TRBV30 and TRBJ1-1; D gene ambiguous. The CDR3 covers 11 residues. Germline assignment: CDR1 GTSNPN and CDR2 SVGIG (reference sequence). The V gene lost 5 bases and the J gene lost 1 base, with 5 bases spanning the gap. The CDR3 DNA is TGTGCCTGGTCCAGGAACACTGAAGCTTTCTTT. Amino acids: CAWSRNTEAFF.

The rearrangement joins TRBV13 to TRBJ2-2; D gene ambiguous. This CDR3 contains 13 residues. The V gene's germline CDR1 is PRHDT and CDR2 FYEKMQ (reference sequence). Deletions cut 4 bases from V and 2 bases from J, with 5 bases between. CDR3 sequence: CASSYKNTGELFF. The CDR3 DNA is TGTGCCAGCAGCTATAAAAACACCGGGGAGCTGTTTTTT.

This chain links TRBV2 with TRBJ1-6; weak D call: TRBD1 (6 bases). Germline V gives CDR1 SNHLY, CDR2 FYNNEI. CDR3 length equals 13 residues. V lost 8 bases, J lost 6 bases, and 11 bases lay in between. The CDR3 is CASQGSGNSPLHF. CDR3 nucleotide sequence: TGTGCCAGCCAGGGGTCGGGTAATTCACCCCTCCACTTT.

The chain combines TRBV28 with TRBJ1-2; possibly TRBD1 for D (6 bases). Germline-derived CDR1 and CDR2 are MDHEN and SYDVKM. V was cut by 9 bases and J by 0 bases, with 11 bases left in between. The CDR3 runs to 13 residues. This CDR3 reads CASRDIANYGYTF. The CDR3 DNA reads as TGTGCCAGTCGGGACATTGCTAACTATGGCTACACCTTC.

The chain is built from TRBV27 and TRBJ2-3; 8 bases are a match to TRBD2. Trimming took 3 bases from V and 6 from J; bases not matched to a gene: 8. Germline V lookup: CDR1 MNHEY, CDR2 SMNVEV (reference sequence). The CDR3 is 15 amino acids. Here the CDR3 DNA reads TGTGCCAGCAGTTTCTTGCGGGAGGCCCGGGATACGCAGTATTTT. Residues: CASSFLREARDTQYF.

The chain joins TRBV7-2 to TRBJ1-6, with 9 bases aligning to TRBD1. V lost 5 bases and J lost 7; bases outside the gene matches: 6. The CDR3 has 15 residues. Germline CDR1 SGHTA, CDR2 FQGNSA. The CDR3 region has the DNA TGTGCCAGCAGCCTAGGGACAGGGATCAATTCACCCCTCCACTTT. This encodes CASSLGTGINSPLHF.

The chain is built from TRBV5-1 and TRBJ2-3, with D perhaps TRBD1 (5 bases). The CDR3 runs to 16 residues. The germline gives CDR1 SGHRS, CDR2 YFSETQ. V lost 0 bases and J lost 2, with 13 bases in between. The CDR3 bases are TGCGCCAGCAGCTTGGGTATAAGGGGATACACAGATACGCAGTATTTT. Amino acid sequence: CASSLGIRGYTDTQYF.

The chain combines TRBV5-1 with TRBJ1-1; D is possibly TRBD1 (6 bases). CDR3 size: 16 residues. Germline assignment: CDR1 SGHRS and CDR2 YFSETQ. Between the trimmed V and J ends, which lost 2 bases and 1 base, there was a span of 15 bases. Here the CDR3 reads CASSLVSGRGNTEAFF. In DNA form, the CDR3 reads TGCGCCAGCAGCTTAGTTTCGGGCAGGGGGAACACTGAAGCTTTCTTT.

The V and J genes are TRBV5-1 and TRBJ1-1; D may be TRBD1 (5 bases). Germline assignment: CDR1 SGHRS and CDR2 YFSETQ. V was clipped by 2 bases and J by 5 bases, with 7 bases between them. The CDR3 loop spans 12 amino acids. The CDR3 region is CASSFGGTEAFF. The CDR3 nucleotides read TGCGCCAGCAGCTTCGGGGGGACTGAAGCTTTCTTT.

This sequence joins TRBV9 and TRBJ2-7, with 8 bases fitting TRBD2. V lost 4 bases, J lost 2 bases, and 8 bases stayed unmatched. Germline V gives CDR1 SGDLS, CDR2 YYNGEE. The CDR3 consists of 15 residues. The CDR3 nucleotides are TGTGCCAGCAGCCCCCGGACTAGCTTGCCCTACGAGCAGTACTTC. Protein: CASSPRTSLPYEQYF.

This rearrangement joins TRBV28 to TRBJ1-5; 7 nucleotides match TRBD1. Per the germline V gene, CDR1 is MDHEN and CDR2 is SYDVKM. V shed 5 bases and J 4 bases; nucleotides not matched to a gene: 2. The CDR3 consists of 13 residues. In DNA form, the CDR3 reads TGTGCCAGCAGTCGGGACAGAAATCAGCCCCAGCATTTT. Amino acids: CASSRDRNQPQHF. The full variable domain, rest sourced from reference TRBV28 and TRBJ1-5, is DVKVTQSSRYLVKRTGEKVFLECVQDMDHENMFWYRQDPGLGLRLIYFSYDVKMKEKGDIPEGYSVSREKKERFSLILESASTNQTSMYLCASSRDRNQPQHFGDGTRLSIL.

The gene calls are TRBV18 and TRBJ2-2; no clear D gene. V was cut by 6 bases and J by 5 bases, with 19 bases left in between. The V gene's germline CDR1 is KGHSH and CDR2 LQKENI. The CDR3 length is 16 residues. The CDR3, as DNA: TGTGCCAGCTCTCCCGATACACCGGAGAGAACCGGGGAGCTGTTTTTT. Residues: CASSPDTPERTGELFF.

The rearrangement links TRBV6-1 to TRBJ2-7; 8 bases fit TRBD1. With V trimmed by 4 bases and J by 2 bases, 4 bases remained unmatched. This CDR3 has 14 amino acids. The germline V gene encodes CDR1 MNHNS and CDR2 SASEGT. The CDR3 DNA sequence: TGTGCCAGCAGTGCAGGGACAGGACCCTACGAGCAGTACTTC. It encodes CASSAGTGPYEQYF.